These 10 T cell receptor beta chains were all obtained from the same sample, sequenced in a study of blood T cells in healthy people across ages. A second PCR, run for about 7 to 11 cycles, used a sample-barcoded 5' primer plus a J-beta primer mix. TCRdb re-analysed the 5' RACE reads in MiXCR, keeping a single row per CDR3 protein. The data contain approximately 700,000 distinct CDR3 sequences, about 30% of them singletons. Sequencing used blood. The receptors here all came from a woman of 80 years or more in good health.

Remarks on this clonotype: A much larger clonotype is one base distant, so this may be a read error. The V and J genes are TRBV20-1 and TRBJ1-2; D uncertain. The CDR3 has 15 residues. CDR1 and CDR2 from the germline V gene are DFQATT and SNEGSKA (reference sequence). The CDR3 protein is CCAKTQVRLNYGYTF. For the CDR3, the DNA is TGCTGTGCCAAGACTCAGGTCAGGCTTAACTATGGCTACACCTTC.

This clonotype occurred once. The chain recombines TRBV6-6 with TRBJ1-2; 8 nucleotides align to TRBD1. The V segment lost 2 bases and the J segment 6 bases; nucleotides outside the gene matches: 8. The CDR3 is 15 residues long. Germline V gene lookup returns CDR1 MNHNY and CDR2 SVGAGI (reference sequence). The CDR3 DNA reads TGTGCCAGCAGTTACGCGAGAGACAGGGGACATGGCTACACCTTC. Amino acid sequence: CASSYARDRGHGYTF.

The V call is TRBV5-1, the J call TRBJ2-1; 16 nucleotides match TRBD2. Germline V CDR1 and CDR2: SGHRS, YFSETQ. This CDR3 is 17 amino acids long. V lost 3 bases and J lost 6; bases outside the gene matches: 6. The chain's CDR3 is CASSSGTSGGAGNEQFF. The DNA for the CDR3 is TGCGCCAGCAGCTCCGGGACTAGCGGGGGGGCGGGCAATGAGCAGTTCTTC.

In regard to this clonotype: This may be a read error, as it is one base from a much larger clone. This chain uses TRBV5-6 with TRBJ2-3; D remains ambiguous. CDR1 is SGHDT and CDR2 is YYEEEE in the germline V gene. The CDR3 is made up of 12 amino acids. The CDR3 DNA is TGTACCAGCAGCTCCCTACCGTTTACGCAGTATTTT. It codes for CTSSSLPFTQYF. Combining the CDR3 with reference TRBV5-6 and TRBJ2-3 gives the whole variable domain DAGVTQSPTHLIKTRGQQVTLRCSPKSGHDTVSWYQQALGQGPQFIFQYYEEEERQRGNFPDRFSGHQFPNYSSELNVNALLLGDSALYLCTSSSLPFTQYFGPGTRLTVL.

V and J are TRBV4-1 and TRBJ2-7, with D possibly being TRBD2 (7 bases). The CDR3 runs 19 residues. The germline V and J ends were trimmed by 4 bases and 7 bases, with 32 bases remaining between them. Germline CDR1 is MGHRA and CDR2 is YSYEKL. This CDR3 reads CASSLPGLVGGPDHNEQYF. CDR3 DNA sequence: TGCGCCAGCAGCCTTCCTGGACTAGTGGGGGGCCCAGACCACAATGAGCAGTACTTC.

Many counts were recorded for this clonotype. The chain links TRBV5-1 to TRBJ1-4; D might be TRBD1 (6 bases). Germline values: CDR1 SGHRS, CDR2 YFSETQ. The CDR3 has 15 residues. V dropped 3 bases and J dropped 7 bases, with 16 bases sitting between them. The CDR3 region is CASSSAQGVGEKLFF. The CDR3 nucleotides are TGCGCCAGCAGCTCAGCACAGGGCGTTGGTGAAAAACTGTTTTTT.

This chain uses TRBV27 with TRBJ1-1; D unresolved. Germline loops: CDR1 MNHEY, CDR2 SMNVEV (reference sequence). V lost 5 bases, J lost 1 base, and 11 bases lay in between. CDR3 length: 14 amino acids. This CDR3 is CASSPQWTNTEAFF. The CDR3 coding sequence is TGTGCCAGCAGTCCCCAATGGACGAACACTGAAGCTTTCTTT.

This clonotype was detected many times. A much larger clone differs by one base, so this may be a read error. This rearrangement joins TRBV9 to TRBJ2-5; D may match TRBD1 or TRBD2 (5 bases each). V lost 5 bases and J lost 11, with 19 bases in between. From germline, CDR1 is SGDLS and CDR2 YYNGEE. CDR3 length equals 13 residues. CDR3 protein: CASSEYFQGEQYF. CDR3 nucleotides: TGTGCCAGCAGTGAATACTTTCAAGGGGAGCAGTACTTC.

This chain connects TRBV6-6 to TRBJ2-3; 9 bases are shared with TRBD2. The germline CDR1 and CDR2 sequences are MNHNY and SVGAGI (reference sequence). The trim removed 1 base at V and 2 bases at J, leaving 7 bases unmatched. This CDR3 has 17 residues. As DNA, the CDR3 is TGTGCCAGCAGTTACTGGCAGAGCGGGGGGTCCACAGATACGCAGTATTTT. Protein: CASSYWQSGGSTDTQYF.

This clonotype was seen only once. The CDR3 loop reads CASRTPWEVETQYF. CDR3 DNA sequence: TGTGCCAGCAGAACCCCCTGGGAGGTGGAGACCCAGTACTTC. The chain combines TRBV6-5 with TRBJ2-7; D possibly corresponds to TRBD2 (6 bases). The DNA end favors TRBJ2-5, so the J call may be wrong. The CDR3 has 14 amino acids. Germline CDR1 is MNHEY and CDR2 is SVGAGI.